This T cell receptor (beta chain) derives from a study of T cells in Graves' hyperthyroidism and ophthalmopathy. What was amplified from RNA transcripts were TCR beta CDR3 regions. HTBI primers drove first-round RT-PCR of the TCR CDR3. MiXCR, run by TCRdb on the multiplex PCR reads, gives a single entry per CDR3 protein. The data show around 520,000 distinct CDR3 sequences, around 14% seen once. This TCR derives from a woman aged 18-29 years with Graves' hyperthyroidism. The sample comprised blood.

CDR3 loop: CASVLGTFGKSSYNEQFF. The CDR3 DNA is TGTGCCAGCGTACTCGGGACTTTTGGAAAGAGCTCCTACAATGAGCAGTTCTTC. V is TRBV2 and J is TRBJ2-1; a weak D match, TRBD2 (6 bases). The V gene's germline CDR1 is SNHLY and CDR2 FYNNEI. The CDR3 runs to 18 residues. V was pared by 8 bases and J by 0 bases, with 23 bases between.